The entry below describes one T cell receptor (beta chain). The specificity of this receptor is unknown. Within one base of it there is no much larger clone, and no base qualities were kept. A MiSeq instrument was used for deep resolution sequencing, which targeted depths ranging from 1 in 1 million up to 1 in 200,000 T cells, with coverage averaging 10x for each clonotype. The immunoSEQ hsTCRB Kit was used to generate the TCR beta libraries. Under the source paper's analysis protocol: ImmunoSEQ Data Assistant and ImmunoSEQ Analyzer were used for data analysis, and V, D and J genes were assigned according to IMGT definitions. Clonality, with values ranging from 0 to 1, was calculated as one minus the normalized Shannon entropy of productive rearrangement frequencies. Only overrepresented clonotypes making up at least 0.05% of each patient's repertoire were included in the public clonotype analysis. Approximately 13 age-matched healthy donor repertoires from immuneACCESS served as clonality controls. Here the immuneACCESS table is served through TCRdb, limited to in-frame sequences with V and J called. Missing clones are a known gap in these copies; in checked studies unresolved V genes cover under half, and the rest lacks a known reason. The V and J calls and clone size were taken over from that table, and D and trimming were inferred from the DNA. This sample gives fewer than 400,000 clones in total; roughly two thirds of them show up just once. The top ten hold under 8% of the sample.

This sample was included in a study of cytotoxic CD8 clonotypes in ibrutinib-treated CLL (dated by TCRdb to the early 2020s). Looking at the study overall: The cohort had around twelve relapsed/refractory and some 15 treatment-naive patients; 17 to 18 were IGHV unmutated. Partial responses were observed in about 25 patients and complete responses in 2; after a median follow-up of about 69 months, remission was maintained in 14 patients and progression was observed in about twelve. The response samples were drawn at a median of approximately 11 months into treatment, with a range of about 6 to 40 months. On average, each sample had some 250,000 productive templates and 96,000 or so productive rearrangements. Longitudinal samples were available for 26 of the 86 trial participants. Cryopreserved peripheral blood mononuclear cells were obtained before treatment, at response, and at either sustained remission or disease progression. All remission and progressive disease samples were collected while patients were still receiving ibrutinib. Points the paper makes about the study in general: Baseline clonality exceeded that of age-matched healthy donors and correlated strongly with circulating CD8+ T-cell counts. At ibrutinib response clonality went up, during sustained remission it held steady, and at progression it dropped back toward baseline. Public clonotypes were rare and either shrank or stayed stable during treatment, and the rise in clonality at ibrutinib response reflected expansion of private clonotypes. Sampling times were not matched between patients in sustained remission and patients whose disease was progressing, and lymph node repertoires were not examined.

For TCR beta library preparation, roughly 2.1 micrograms of genomic DNA was extracted from cryopreserved PBMCs. Longitudinal blood samples from CLL patients on ibrutinib monotherapy were analyzed using high-throughput TCR beta sequencing. The patients took part in an open-label, single-center phase 2 trial of ibrutinib monotherapy. The CDR3 contains 18 residues, cysteine and phenylalanine counted. The only DNA kept is the CDR3, 54 bases in frame from the first base. Sample: PBMCs, taken after 36 months of ibrutinib treatment. Recombination connected TRBV21-1 to TRBJ2-5; whether TRBD2, the table's D call, matches the DNA was not checked. TRBV21-1 is noted as a pseudogene. The clonotype was recovered from a human donor with chronic lymphocytic leukemia. The DNA is as follows: TGTGCCAGCAGCAAAAGGCGGGGGGCTAGCGGGGTCCAAGAGACCCAGTACTTC. The resulting protein is CASSKRRGASGVQETQYF.